This T cell receptor (beta chain) comes out of a study of PD-1 blockade in classical Hodgkin lymphoma. This clone was detected a few times. Its antigen is unknown. Regarding the study as a whole: No one has yet defined what causes the repertoire differences, which may be disease activity or prior therapy. Reported baseline diversity: healthy donors highest, relapsed/refractory patients lowest.

The protocol was immunoSEQ multiplex PCR, while the TCRdb copy is restricted to in-frame clones and leaves out a portion. The data contain tens of thousands of clones, more than 75% of them singletons. Time point: newly diagnosed, previously untreated cHL patient sample. Untreated, newly diagnosed classical Hodgkin lymphoma PBMCs were comparators. Trimming removed 0 bases at V and 0 bases at J, with 6 bases between. The CDR3 has 15 amino acids. Germline CDR1 and CDR2: MNHEY and SVGAGI. The sequenced sample was peripheral blood mononuclear cells (PBMCs). This TCR was sampled from a human donor with classical Hodgkin lymphoma. The chain employs TRBV6-5 and TRBJ1-5; TRBD1 is a possible D gene (6 bases). The CDR3 spells CASSYSGGSNQPQHF. The CDR3 DNA reads as TGTGCCAGCAGTTACTCAGGGGGTAGCAATCAGCCCCAGCATTTT.